This T cell receptor beta chain stems from a study of pediatric ulcerative colitis (dated by TCRdb to between 2018 and 2021). With regard to the full study: Among the ulcerative colitis patients, about seven had pancolitis and two had left-sided colitis, and histology in every patient was consistent with ulcerative colitis. From roughly 9 newly diagnosed, treatment-naive pediatric ulcerative colitis patients and a few non-IBD control children, paired blood and rectal samples were collected. By Pediatric Ulcerative Colitis Activity Index, two patients had mild disease, several had moderate disease and three had acute severe colitis.

Worth noting for this clone: The specificity of this receptor is unknown. Base qualities are missing; no much larger clone stands one base away.

Using the immunoSEQ TRB Survey service, rearranged CDR3 beta regions were amplified from genomic DNA with multiplex V and J primers. Survey-level sequencing depth of up to 500,000 reads per sample was used to keep depth equal across samples. The libraries were purified, combined into pools and sequenced with Illumina technology. Concerning the study's data processing: Productive clonality, sample overlap, pairwise scatters, CDR3 beta length, V/D/J gene usage and productiveness were assessed with immunoSEQ online tools. Alongside Shannon and Simpson indices, calculated diversity was computed as the number of unique rearrangements divided by total templates, multiplied by 100. Z-score normalized data were analyzed by principal component analysis with the R prcomp function and the ggbiplot package. Blood-rectal clonal overlap within each subject was quantified with Morisita's index. TCRdb stores this immuneACCESS table with in-frame sequences only. Part of the clones is absent; in the studies checked, under half of the shortfall reflects unresolved V genes, and no reason is known for the rest. V and J calls and clone size are copied from that table; D and trimming were computed from the DNA. Within this sample are about 36,000 clones, with around four fifths of them counted one time only. Jointly, the top ten make up 23% of the sample.

Reading from cysteine to phenylalanine, the CDR3 counts 17 amino acids. The entry retains the CDR3 DNA only, 51 bases that are in frame from base 1. Germline trimming: 5 bases from V, 4 bases from J; junction bases outside gene matches: 15. CDR1 and CDR2 are read off the germline V gene as SGHTA and FQGNSA. No immunosuppressive medication had been given to the ulcerative colitis patients before the diagnostic colonoscopy. A blood sample was obtained concurrently with the colonoscopy. The Wizard kit (Promega) was used to extract genomic DNA from both blood and intestinal samples. Overall study results and their limits: Repertoires were derived from total lymphocyte DNA, so rare subsets such as regulatory T cells may have patterns not reflected. Two rectal CDR3 clonotypes were detected in all ulcerative colitis patients and were not detected in any of the controls. The healthy control group was small, consisting of only a handful of individuals. Clonal overlap between a subject's own blood and rectum was significantly greater in ulcerative colitis patients than in controls, which suggests more T cell trafficking to inflamed tissue. For technical reasons, blood samples from a couple of patients gave substantially fewer templates, and these samples were excluded from the blood-rectal overlap analysis. Rectal repertoire features separated controls, mild-moderate and acute severe colitis patients; acute severe colitis showed reduced rectal diversity due to clonal expansions.

The material sequenced was blood. The receptor was derived from a girl aged 5 to 17 with moderate ulcerative colitis. The sequence joins TRBV7-2 to TRBJ1-1, and 8 junction bases match TRBD1. Here is the DNA: TGTGCCAGCAGCCCAACCCTGGGCAGGGGGCGAGGCACTGAAGCTTTCTTT. Its protein product is CASSPTLGRGRGTEAFF.